This entry is about one TCR beta chain. The data derive from a study of beta chain features in type 1 diabetes. Study-wide background: The samples had 90 million to 130 million sorted cells examined in all.

The CDR3 extends over 14 amino acids. Germline CDR1 SGHNT, CDR2 YYREEE (reference sequence). V lost 6 bases, J lost 1 base, and 13 bases lay in between. Isolated RNA was reverse transcribed in full, so expressed TCRB transcripts were sequenced. Produced via immunoSEQ multiplex PCR; TCRdb's table is partial and in-frame only. This sample yields 200,000 to 300,000 clones, of which about 70% are seen a single time; approximately 0.05% belongs to the top ten. Each population that was sorted was more than 95% pure. The chain couples TRBV5-4 to TRBJ1-2; D may be TRBD1 (6 bases). This receptor was taken from a man aged 25 to 40 in good health. Sequencing was performed on naive CD4+ T cells from blood. The CDR3 reads CASTDRSLNYGYTF. The CDR3 DNA sequence: TGTGCCAGCACAGACAGGTCTCTTAACTATGGCTACACCTTC. Filled out from reference TRBV5-4 and TRBJ1-2, the complete variable domain reads ETGVTQSPTHLIKTRGQQVTLRCSSQSGHNTVSWYQQALGQGPQFIFQYYREEENGRGNFPPRFSGLQFPNYSSELNVNALELDDSALYLCASTDRSLNYGYTFGSGTRLTVV.